The entry that follows covers one T cell receptor (beta chain) sequence. In the original processing: Amplification with reference gene primers provided the estimates of nucleated cell counts. The table came from immunoSEQ multiplex PCR; TCRdb's copy has only in-frame clones and leaves some out. V, J and clone size derive from that table, while D and trimming were established from the DNA sequence. The profile shows 40,000 to 50,000 clones, roughly 88% of them singletons. In germline, CDR1 is SNHLY, CDR2 FYNNEI. This CDR3 has 12 amino acids. V gave up 7 bases and J gave up 10 bases, with 16 bases separating them. The data belong to a study of blood T cell repertoires in COVID-19.

Sequenced material: peripheral blood. This rearrangement joins TRBV2 to TRBJ1-1, with D possibly matching TRBD1 (5 bases). This clonotype was sampled from a human donor in a cohort sampled during active COVID-19. The donor label of this sample is uncertain. CDR3 sequence: CASMGRGFRAFF. The CDR3 DNA reads as TGTGCCAGCATGGGTAGGGGTTTTCGAGCTTTCTTT.